This T cell receptor (beta chain) was captured in a study of blood T cell repertoires in COVID-19. V gave up 8 bases and J gave up 0 bases, with 13 bases separating them. The CDR3 spans 15 residues. Germline CDR1 and CDR2: MNHNY and SVGAGI (reference sequence). Repertoires were generated with immunoSEQ multiplex PCR, while TCRdb's copy carries only in-frame clones and drops some. This table holds 200,000 to 300,000 clones, around 90% found once. The receptor was derived from a middle-aged woman with acute or convalescent COVID-19. Sequencing was done on a sample of peripheral blood. The J gene is TRBJ2-2, the V gene TRBV6-6; no definite D call. CDR3 sequence: CASGPWSANTGELFF. DNA for the CDR3: TGTGCCAGCGGTCCGTGGAGTGCGAACACCGGGGAGCTGTTTTTT.